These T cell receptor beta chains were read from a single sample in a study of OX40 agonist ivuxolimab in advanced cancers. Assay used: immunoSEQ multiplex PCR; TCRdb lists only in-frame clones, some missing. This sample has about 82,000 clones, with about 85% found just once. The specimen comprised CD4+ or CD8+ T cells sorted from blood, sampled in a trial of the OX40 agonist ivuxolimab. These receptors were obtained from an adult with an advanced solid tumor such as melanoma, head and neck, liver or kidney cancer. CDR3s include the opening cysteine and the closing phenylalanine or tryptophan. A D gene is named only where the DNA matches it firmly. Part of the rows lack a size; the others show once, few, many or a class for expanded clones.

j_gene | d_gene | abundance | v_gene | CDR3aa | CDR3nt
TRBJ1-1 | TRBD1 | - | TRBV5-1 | CASSPGQGLLNTEAFF | TGCGCCAGCAGCCCCGGACAGGGTCTCCTAAACACTGAAGCTTTCTTT
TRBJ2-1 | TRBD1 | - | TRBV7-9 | CASSPRSGTGVDEQFF | TGTGCCAGCAGCCCGAGATCCGGGACAGGGGTCGATGAGCAGTTCTTC
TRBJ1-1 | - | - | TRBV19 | CASSVTVNTEAFF | TGTGCCAGTAGTGTTACAGTGAACACTGAAGCTTTCTTT
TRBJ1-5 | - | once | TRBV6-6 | CASSLSNQPQHF | TGTGCCAGCAGCCTGTCCAATCAGCCCCAGCATTTT
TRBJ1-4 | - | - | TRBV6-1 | CASRLTEATNEKLFF | TGTGCCAGCAGGCTGACAGAAGCAACTAATGAAAAACTGTTTTTT
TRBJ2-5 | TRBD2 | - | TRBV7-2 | CASGRRLAGGETQYF | TGTGCCAGCGGCCGAAGACTAGCGGGGGGAGAGACCCAGTACTTC
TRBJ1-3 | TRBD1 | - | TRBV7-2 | CASSSGQGSGNTIYF | TGTGCCAGCAGCTCCGGACAGGGCTCTGGAAACACCATATATTTT
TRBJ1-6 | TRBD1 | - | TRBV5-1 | CASSLAGSTGIESPLHF | TGCGCCAGCAGCTTGGCGGGATCGACAGGGATCGAGTCACCCCTCCACTTT
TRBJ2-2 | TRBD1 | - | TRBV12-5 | CASGLVLGTANTGELFF | TGTGCTAGTGGTTTGGTACTTGGGACAGCGAACACCGGGGAGCTGTTTTTT
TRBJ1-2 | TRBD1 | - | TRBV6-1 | CASSEVDRDGYTF | TGTGCCAGCAGTGAAGTGGACAGGGATGGCTACACCTTC
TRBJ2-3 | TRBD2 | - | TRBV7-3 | CASSFAGGPDTQYF | TGTGCCAGCAGCTTTGCGGGAGGGCCAGATACGCAGTATTTT
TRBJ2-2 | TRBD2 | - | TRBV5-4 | CASRIGLAGGNTGELFF | TGTGCCAGCAGAATAGGACTAGCGGGAGGGAACACCGGGGAGCTGTTTTTT
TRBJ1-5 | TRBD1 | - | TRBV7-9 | CASSRDRGFYSNQPQHF | TGTGCCAGCAGCAGGGACAGGGGGTTCTATAGCAATCAGCCCCAGCATTTT
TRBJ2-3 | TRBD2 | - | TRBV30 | CAWRRTSGSTDTQYF | TGTGCCTGGAGGCGGACTAGCGGAAGCACAGATACGCAGTATTTT
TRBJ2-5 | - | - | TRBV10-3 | CAISPDRQETQYF | TGTGCCATCAGTCCTGACAGGCAAGAGACCCAGTACTTC
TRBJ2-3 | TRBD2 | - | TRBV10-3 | CAISLVSLADLTDTQYF | TGTGCCATCAGCTTGGTGTCACTAGCGGACCTCACAGATACGCAGTATTTT
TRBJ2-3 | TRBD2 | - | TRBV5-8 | CASSWGLAGGRRTDTQYF | TGTGCCAGCAGCTGGGGACTAGCGGGAGGGAGGAGGACAGATACGCAGTATTTT
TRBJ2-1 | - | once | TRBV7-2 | CASSSARLGEQFF | TGTGCCAGCAGCTCAGCTCGACTCGGTGAGCAGTTCTTC
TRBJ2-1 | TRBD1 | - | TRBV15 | CATSRDQGVLSSYNEQFF | TGTGCCACCAGCAGAGATCAGGGGGTACTGAGCTCCTACAATGAGCAGTTCTTC
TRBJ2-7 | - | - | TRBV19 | CASSAGPRAEQYF | TGTGCCAGTAGTGCCGGCCCCCGGGCCGAGCAGTACTTC
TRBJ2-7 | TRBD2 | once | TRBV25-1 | CASSAGLAGVPYEQYF | TGTGCCAGCAGTGCGGGACTAGCGGGAGTCCCCTACGAGCAGTACTTC
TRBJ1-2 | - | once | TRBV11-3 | CASSLDSGSGYTF | TGTGCCAGCAGCTTAGACAGTGGTAGCGGCTACACCTTC
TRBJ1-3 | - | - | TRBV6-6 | CASSYSSSGNTIYF | TGTGCCAGCAGTTACTCCAGCTCTGGAAACACCATATATTTT
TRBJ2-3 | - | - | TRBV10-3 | CAISRALSTDTQYF | TGTGCCATCAGCCGGGCGCTATCCACAGATACGCAGTATTTT